The subject of this entry is one T cell receptor beta chain. The J segment lost 5 bases and the V segment lost 0 bases, leaving 13 bases of the junction unmatched. The CDR3 is 19 amino acids. Germline V lookup: CDR1 LGHNA, CDR2 YSLEER. The sample originates from a study of shared clonotypes between healthy human individuals. Generated by immunoSEQ multiplex PCR, the TCRdb table keeps only in-frame clones and is missing some. The sample has 800,000 to 950,000 clones, 90% to 98% seen once. Cells designated naive CD8 were CD45RO-negative and were positively selected for CCR7, with terminally differentiated effector memory CD45RA+ cells excluded. Donors were Caucasian adults residing in Nashville, Tennessee, USA.

The clonotype comes from a man aged 30 to 39 in good health. The specimen was naive CD8+ T cells sorted from blood. The chain recombines TRBV4-3 with TRBJ2-1; TRBD2 matches 10 bases. CDR3 in amino acids: CASSQDHPLAGGSHNEQFF. CDR3 nucleotide sequence: TGCGCCAGCAGCCAAGACCATCCCTTAGCGGGAGGATCCCACAATGAGCAGTTCTTC.